Listed below are T cell receptor beta chains from one sample, sequenced in a study of radiotherapy plus CTLA-4 blockade in lung cancer. TCRdb's copy holds only in-frame clones and misses some; the assay was immunoSEQ multiplex PCR. This repertoire shows about 59,000 clones, less than 85% found once; its top ten account for 2.9%. This specimen was peripheral blood, taken from a patient treated with radiotherapy plus ipilimumab. These receptors were obtained from a human donor with non-small cell lung cancer who had a complete response to radiotherapy plus ipilimumab. Each CDR3 is given with its conserved first and last residue. A D gene is named only where the DNA matches it firmly. The size field is filled for only some rows; it gives once, few, many or a size class.

CASSITGYNTEAFF	TGTGCCAGCAGCATTACAGGGTACAACACTGAAGCTTTCTTT	.	TRBV5-4	TRBJ1-1	once
CASSLGTGISNQPQHF	TGTGCCAGCAGCTTAGGTACAGGGATAAGCAATCAGCCCCAGCATTTT	.	TRBV11-2	TRBJ1-5	.
CASSIDRGARDTQYF	TGTGCCAGTAGTATAGACCGGGGGGCACGAGATACGCAGTATTTT	.	TRBV19	TRBJ2-3	.
CAISEGPSGSNNEQFF	TGTGCCATCAGTGAGGGGCCTAGCGGGAGTAACAATGAGCAGTTCTTC	TRBD2	TRBV10-3	TRBJ2-1	.
CSATTAEKLFF	TGCAGTGCTACTACAGCTGAAAAACTGTTTTTT	.	TRBV20-1	TRBJ1-4	.
CASSLAAVTGELFF	TGTGCCAGCAGCTTAGCGGCGGTCACCGGGGAGCTGTTTTTT	.	TRBV7-6	TRBJ2-2	.
CAISESISGTSDTQYF	TGTGCCATCAGTGAGTCGATTAGCGGGACCTCAGATACGCAGTATTTT	TRBD2	TRBV10-3	TRBJ2-3	many
CASRPAFRANEQFF	TGTGCCAGCAGACCAGCCTTCAGGGCCAATGAGCAGTTCTTC	.	TRBV7-2	TRBJ2-1	.
CASTKTGSGANVLTF	TGTGCCAGTACAAAGACAGGCTCTGGGGCCAACGTCCTGACTTTC	.	TRBV19	TRBJ2-6	.
CASSQEGQGSNQPQHF	TGTGCCAGCAGCCAAGAAGGACAGGGAAGCAATCAGCCCCAGCATTTT	TRBD1	TRBV7-8	TRBJ1-5	.
CASSFELGNQPQHF	TGTGCCAGCAGCTTTGAACTCGGTAATCAGCCCCAGCATTTT	.	TRBV5-8	TRBJ1-5	few
CAWSPGSGGNTEAFF	TGTGCCTGGAGTCCTGGTTCGGGGGGGAACACTGAAGCTTTCTTT	.	TRBV30	TRBJ1-1	.
CASSLVLGREASYEQYF	TGTGCCAGCAGCTTAGTTCTCGGCAGGGAGGCCTCCTACGAGCAGTACTTC	.	TRBV7-9	TRBJ2-7	.
CASSVGPSGNHEQYF	TGTGCCAGCAGCGTAGGGCCTAGCGGGAACCACGAGCAGTACTTC	TRBD2	TRBV9	TRBJ2-7	.
CASSQMTGGTEAFF	TGCGCCAGCAGCCAAATGACAGGGGGCACTGAAGCTTTCTTT	TRBD1	TRBV4-1	TRBJ1-1	few
CASRPDSRNQPQHF	TGTGCCAGCAGGCCGGACAGCCGCAATCAGCCCCAGCATTTT	.	TRBV28	TRBJ1-5	.
CASSLRRDYEQYF	TGTGCCAGCAGCCTTCGGCGGGACTATGAGCAGTACTTC	TRBD2	TRBV2	TRBJ2-5	.
CASSSGVYNEQFF	TGCGCCAGCAGCTCCGGAGTCTACAATGAGCAGTTCTTC	.	TRBV5-1	TRBJ2-1	few
CASSERSYGYTF	TGTGCCAGCAGTGAACGGAGTTATGGCTACACCTTC	.	TRBV2	TRBJ1-2	.
CASSPSPSALYGYTF	TGCGCCAGCAGCCCAAGTCCGAGCGCTCTCTATGGCTACACCTTC	.	TRBV4-3	TRBJ1-2	once
CASSVGWGLDGVYEQYF	TGTGCCAGCAGCGTAGGGTGGGGACTAGACGGGGTCTACGAGCAGTACTTC	TRBD2	TRBV9	TRBJ2-7	once
CASSQQTGSYEQYF	TGCGCCAGCAGCCAACAGACAGGGAGCTACGAGCAGTACTTC	TRBD1	TRBV4-1	TRBJ2-7	many
CASSPLGLLSSYEQYF	TGCGCCAGCAGCCCACTAGGACTGCTGAGCTCCTACGAGCAGTACTTC	.	TRBV5-1	TRBJ2-7	.
CASSFSRVAGELFF	TGTGCCAGCAGTTTCTCGAGGGTCGCCGGGGAGCTGTTTTTT	.	TRBV27	TRBJ2-2	.
CASNAGARGTDTQYF	TGTGCCAGCAACGCGGGGGCGAGGGGCACAGATACGCAGTATTTT	.	TRBV9	TRBJ2-3	.
CASSVELAGAEQFF	TGTGCCAGCAGCGTAGAGCTAGCGGGAGCTGAGCAGTTCTTC	TRBD2	TRBV9	TRBJ2-1	medium-sized
CASSQDPGGGSNEQYF	TGTGCCAGCAGCCAAGATCCGGGGGGAGGGTCCAACGAGCAGTACTTC	TRBD2	TRBV4-2	TRBJ2-7	.
CAWSAKSGGGNTGELFF	TGTGCCTGGAGTGCAAAAAGCGGGGGGGGTAACACCGGGGAGCTGTTTTTT	TRBD2	TRBV30	TRBJ2-2	.
CASSQDNALLQETQYF	TGCGCCAGCAGCCAAGATAATGCGCTACTCCAAGAGACCCAGTACTTC	.	TRBV4-3	TRBJ2-5	.
CASSSDWSGLDTGELFF	TGTGCCAGCAGCTCAGACTGGTCAGGGTTGGACACCGGGGAGCTGTTTTTT	.	TRBV21-1	TRBJ2-2	.
CASSATVTNEKLFF	TGTGCCAGCAGTGCGACAGTAACTAATGAAAAACTGTTTTTT	.	TRBV6-1	TRBJ1-4	.
CASSLPRDAAEAFF	TGTGCCAGCAGCCTCCCCCGGGATGCCGCAGAAGCTTTCTTT	.	TRBV11-2	TRBJ1-1	.
CASSPGGSWNEQYF	TGTGCCAGCAGCCCTGGCGGGAGTTGGAACGAGCAGTACTTC	TRBD2	TRBV6-5	TRBJ2-7	.
CASSYGTGRSETQYF	TGTGCCAGCAGTTACGGGACAGGGAGGTCAGAGACCCAGTACTTC	TRBD1	TRBV6-5	TRBJ2-5	.
CASSYSPVPFYEQYF	TGTGCCAGCAGTTACTCGCCTGTCCCCTTCTACGAGCAGTACTTC	.	TRBV27	TRBJ2-7	.
CASSGTTTGSTGELFF	TGTGCCAGCAGTGGTACGACGACAGGGTCCACCGGGGAGCTGTTTTTT	TRBD1	TRBV25-1	TRBJ2-2	.
CASSQPGQGVYEQYF	TGCGCCAGCAGCCAACCGGGACAGGGGGTCTACGAGCAGTACTTC	TRBD1	TRBV4-1	TRBJ2-7	once
CASSQRTGGAGQYF	TGCGCCAGCAGTCAACGGACAGGGGGCGCGGGGCAGTACTTC	TRBD1	TRBV5-1	TRBJ2-7	.
CASSMGRRGGNTEAFF	TGTGCCAGTAGTATGGGCCGGAGGGGGGGAAACACTGAAGCTTTCTTT	.	TRBV19	TRBJ1-1	few
CASSYSLQPQHF	TGTGCCAGCAGTTACTCCCTTCAGCCCCAGCATTTT	.	TRBV6-6	TRBJ1-5	.
CASSGPQGSGSYEQYF	TGTGCCAGCAGCGGACCACAGGGTTCGGGCTCCTACGAGCAGTACTTC	.	TRBV9	TRBJ2-7	.
CAWEPDRDGIVANEKLFF	TGTGCCTGGGAGCCCGACAGGGACGGTATAGTCGCTAATGAAAAACTGTTTTTT	TRBD1	TRBV30	TRBJ1-4	.
CASSLMTISEAFF	TGTGCCAGCAGCTTAATGACAATTTCTGAAGCTTTCTTT	.	TRBV7-9	TRBJ1-1	few
CASSSGPGDRGNSPLHF	TGTGCCAGCAGCTCAGGTCCCGGGGACAGGGGTAATTCACCCCTCCACTTT	TRBD1	TRBV7-9	TRBJ1-6	.
CASRGGSSLAKNIQYF	TGTGCCAGCAGGGGGGGGTCGAGTTTAGCCAAAAACATTCAGTACTTC	TRBD2	TRBV2	TRBJ2-4	.